This T cell receptor beta chain was sequenced during a study of blood T cell repertoires in COVID-19. Across the whole study: Researchers got acute and convalescent COVID-19 samples from the United States, Italy and Spain.

Germline lookup yields CDR1 LNHDA and CDR2 SQIVND (reference sequence). V lost 2 bases to trimming and J lost 2 bases, with 9 bases between them. The CDR3 contains 14 residues. Repertoires were generated with immunoSEQ multiplex PCR, while TCRdb's copy carries only in-frame clones and drops some. The table has around 180,000 clones, about 87% seen once. The TCR comes from a man between 35 and 55 years old with active or convalescent COVID-19. This rearrangement joins TRBV19 to TRBJ1-2; D unresolved. The sample was peripheral blood. CDR3 residues: CASSIMGRNYGYTF. Written as DNA, the CDR3 is TGTGCCAGTAGTATAATGGGCAGAAACTATGGCTACACCTTC.